This passage covers 18 T cell receptor beta chains from one sample sequenced in a study of T cell responses to AZD1222 COVID-19 vaccine. Using immunoSEQ multiplex PCR, the repertoire was profiled, and TCRdb retains in-frame clones only, with some absent. The data contain around 140,000 clones, 70% to 90% of them singletons. This specimen consisted of peripheral blood, obtained 28 days after the second dose of the MenACWY control vaccine. The receptors were sampled from an adult who received the MenACWY meningococcal vaccine as a control.

The genes are TRBV9 and TRBJ1-2; the D gene is possibly TRBD1 (6 bases). This CDR3 comprises 15 residues. Between the trimmed V and J ends, which lost 4 bases and 10 bases, there was a span of 23 bases. Per the germline V gene, CDR1 is SGDLS and CDR2 is YYNGEE. CDR3 sequence reads: CASSPKLSGGSAYTF. In DNA, the CDR3 is TGTGCCAGCAGCCCCAAGCTATCCGGGGGCTCGGCCTACACCTTC.

Comment on this clone: Other DNA sequences in the sample encode the same CDR3. This chain links TRBV5-1 with TRBJ1-1; maybe TRBD1 (6 bases). V lost 5 bases, J lost 1 base, and 9 bases lay in between. Germline V gene sequence: CDR1 SGHRS, CDR2 YFSETQ. The CDR3 is 13 residues long. CDR3 sequence: CASSTTGNTEAFF. Written as DNA, the CDR3 is TGCGCCAGCAGTACGACAGGGAACACTGAAGCTTTCTTT. The variable domain in full, completed from reference TRBV5-1 and TRBJ1-1, reads KAGVTQTPRYLIKTRGQQVTLSCSPISGHRSVSWYQQTPGQGLQFLFEYFSETQRNKGNFPGRFSGRQFSNSRSEMNVSTLELGDSALYLCASSTTGNTEAFFGQGTRLTVV.

The chain has TRBV6-1 and TRBJ1-3; the D is unclear. The V end lost 1 base, the J end lost 3 bases, and 7 bases lay between the germline ends. Germline lookup yields CDR1 MNHNS and CDR2 SASEGT. CDR3 length equals 14 residues. CDR3 region: CASSEEGVGNTIYF. In DNA, the CDR3 is TGTGCCAGCAGTGAAGAAGGTGTTGGAAACACCATATATTTT.

The rearrangement uses TRBV2 and TRBJ2-7; D possibly uses TRBD1 or TRBD2 (6 bases each). The CDR3 contains 18 residues. V dropped 6 bases and J dropped 0 bases, with 24 bases sitting between them. The V gene's germline CDR1 is SNHLY and CDR2 FYNNEI. The CDR3 DNA reads TGTGCCAGCAGGACCCCCCCGGCCTACAGGGACTCCTCCTACGAGCAGTACGTC. Translated, it gives CASRTPPAYRDSSYEQYV.

The gene calls are TRBV18 and TRBJ1-4; TRBD1 matches 7 bases. The CDR3 spans 14 residues. Germline V CDR1 and CDR2: KGHSH, LQKENI. V lost 4 bases and J lost 8; bases outside the gene matches: 7. The chain's CDR3 is CASSRGQTGEKLFF. As DNA, the CDR3 is TGTGCCAGCTCACGGGGACAGACGGGAGAAAAACTGTTTTTT.

The J gene is TRBJ1-2, the V gene TRBV5-5, with 8 bases identical to TRBD1. Looked up from germline, CDR1 is SGHKS and CDR2 is YYEKEE (reference sequence). Trimming removed 0 bases from V and 5 bases from J; junction bases left unmatched: 6. The CDR3 runs 15 residues. The CDR3 bases are TGTGCCAGCAGCTTGGATACAGGGGGAAGGTATGGCTACACCTTC. It codes for CASSLDTGGRYGYTF. The full variable domain, with the rest looked up from reference TRBV5-5 and TRBJ1-2, is DAGVTQSPTHLIKTRGQQVTLRCSPISGHKSVSWYQQVLGQGPQFIFQYYEKEERGRGNFPDRFSARQFPNYSSELNVNALLLGDSALYLCASSLDTGGRYGYTFGSGTRLTVV.

This chain uses TRBV6-6 with TRBJ1-1; D unclear. With 0 bases removed from V and 2 bases from J, the gap between germline ends came to 7 bases. The CDR3 is 14 residues long. Germline CDR1 MNHNY, CDR2 SVGAGI (reference sequence). The CDR3 sequence: CASSYSNANTEAFF. CDR3 sequence (DNA): TGTGCCAGCAGTTACTCGAACGCTAACACTGAAGCTTTCTTT.

This clone was observed once. The chain employs TRBV28 and TRBJ1-2, with TRBD1 identical over 7 bases. This CDR3 comprises 17 residues. Germline CDR1 and CDR2: MDHEN and SYDVKM. The V segment lost 8 bases and the J segment 5 bases; nucleotides outside the gene matches: 20. The CDR3 reads CASRDGRTGPSRYGYTF. CDR3 nucleotide sequence: TGTGCCAGCCGTGATGGGCGGACAGGACCATCACGGTATGGCTACACCTTC.

The V gene is TRBV9, the J gene TRBJ1-5; a possible D gene is TRBD1 (5 bases). Per germline, CDR1 SGDLS and CDR2 YYNGEE. This CDR3 is built from 15 residues. Trimming cost V 4 bases and J 2 bases, with 13 bases left between them. The DNA of the CDR3 is TGTGCCAGCAGCCCCCGGGGGGATGGCAATCAGCCCCAGCATTTT. As protein: CASSPRGDGNQPQHF. The variable domain in full, with the rest retrieved from reference TRBV9 and TRBJ1-5, is DSGVTQTPKHLITATGQRVTLRCSPRSGDLSVYWYQQSLDQGLQFLIQYYNGEERAKGNILERFSAQQFPDLHSELNLSSLELGDSALYFCASSPRGDGNQPQHFGDGTRLSIL.

The chain links TRBV5-4 to TRBJ1-5; D call uncertain. The germline V and J ends were trimmed by 3 bases and 4 bases, with 11 bases remaining between them. The CDR3 has 14 residues. Germline CDR1 reads SGHNT; CDR2 reads YYREEE (reference sequence). CDR3 nucleotide sequence: TGTGCCAGCAGCTCGGACTTGGGGAATCAGCCCCAGCATTTT. Protein sequence: CASSSDLGNQPQHF.

The chain links TRBV9 to TRBJ2-5; tentatively, D is TRBD2 (6 bases). Trimming cost V 0 bases and J 5 bases, with 20 bases left between them. CDR1 and CDR2 from the germline V gene are SGDLS and YYNGEE. The CDR3 is 17 residues long. The CDR3 DNA sequence: TGTGCCAGCAGCGTAGGAGCGGGCTTCCGCGTGTGGGAGACCCAGTACTTC. Its protein product is CASSVGAGFRVWETQYF.

This clone was counted a few times. The chain is built from TRBV6-5 and TRBJ1-1, with D maybe TRBD1 (5 bases). The germline gives CDR1 MNHEY, CDR2 SVGAGI. V was pared by 10 bases and J by 0 bases, with 15 bases between. The CDR3 length is 14 residues. The CDR3 is CATYRRGMNTEAFF. In nucleotides, the CDR3 is TGTGCCACATACCGACGGGGGATGAACACTGAAGCTTTCTTT.

The gene calls are TRBV5-1 and TRBJ1-1, with D perhaps TRBD1 (6 bases). This CDR3 is built from 14 residues. Trimming left V 4 bases short and J 5 bases short, with 15 bases between. Germline V lookup: CDR1 SGHRS, CDR2 YFSETQ. This CDR3 is CASSETRGGTEAFF. The CDR3 DNA reads TGCGCCAGCAGCGAAACCAGGGGTGGGACTGAAGCTTTCTTT.

This chain links TRBV24-1 with TRBJ1-6, with D maybe TRBD1 (5 bases). The CDR3 loop spans 14 amino acids. Trimming left V 10 bases short and J 5 bases short, with 14 bases between. Germline V gene lookup returns CDR1 KGHDR and CDR2 SFDVKD. In DNA, the CDR3 is TGTGCCACTCAAGCAGGGACGAATAATTCACCCCTCCACTTT. This gives the protein CATQAGTNNSPLHF.

The V and J genes are TRBV24-1 and TRBJ1-4; 10 nucleotides line up with TRBD1. V gave up 7 bases and J gave up 7 bases; unmatched junction bases: 20. The CDR3 loop spans 19 amino acids. CDR1 and CDR2 from the germline V gene are KGHDR and SFDVKD. CDR3 in DNA: TGTGCCACCAGCGATCCTTCCCAGGACAGGGGGGAGTGGAGTGAAAAACTGTTTTTT. Translated: CATSDPSQDRGEWSEKLFF.

The chain couples TRBV5-1 to TRBJ1-4; D is perhaps TRBD1 (5 bases). Trimming stripped 2 bases from V and 6 bases from J, with 11 bases between. Germline values: CDR1 SGHRS, CDR2 YFSETQ. The CDR3 totals 14 residues. The CDR3 nucleotides read TGCGCCAGCAGCTTTCAGGGTGGAGATGAAAAACTGTTTTTT. Protein sequence: CASSFQGGDEKLFF.

The chain joins TRBV28 to TRBJ1-5; no firm D call. The CDR3 has 12 amino acids. V was pared by 1 base and J by 5 bases, with 3 bases between. Looked up from germline, CDR1 is MDHEN and CDR2 is SYDVKM. The CDR3 nucleotides read TGTGCCAGCAGTTTATTTTATCAGCCCCAGCATTTT. Amino acid sequence: CASSLFYQPQHF.

This chain joins TRBV6-5 and TRBJ2-7; 8 bases are a match to TRBD2. This CDR3 region has 14 residues. Germline V gives CDR1 MNHEY, CDR2 SVGAGI. The V gene end was trimmed by 5 bases and the J gene end by 2 bases; junction bases not matched to a gene: 5. This CDR3 reads CASSLGGGTYEQYF. The DNA of the CDR3 is TGTGCCAGCAGTCTCGGGGGGGGGACCTACGAGCAGTACTTC.